This TCR beta chain was profiled in a study of T cells expressing NK-cell markers (dated by TCRdb to 2019 to 2021). About the full investigation: TCR beta-chain repertoires were profiled in sorted CD3+CD56+NKG2C+, CD3+CD56+NKG2C- and CD3+CD56-NKG2C+ T-cell subsets from several donors. All eight donors whose samples were sequenced were randomly selected healthy volunteers, three of them men and five women. Illumina HiSeq 2000/2500, MiSeq or NextSeq was used to sequence libraries as 2 x 150 bp reads. Seven of the eight sequenced donors were HCMV-seropositive and one was HCMV-seronegative. Paper-wide results and their limitations: It remained unclear whether the expanded NKG2C-expressing T cell clones were specific for HCMV antigens. In several donors, the dominant CD3+CD56+NKG2C+ clonotypes were among the top 10 CD8+ clonotypes and accounted for roughly 1.0-7.5% of CD8+ T cells. Those dominant clonotypes were again the most abundant among CD3+CD56-NKG2C+ cells in a few donors, at about 28.3-60.1%.

Concerning this clonotype: Its antigen remains unidentified.

CDR1 ENHRY and CDR2 SYGVKD were looked up in the germline V gene. From the cysteine up to the phenylalanine, the CDR3 has a length of 15 residues. No DNA sequence is on record. To determine HCMV serostatus, a commercial ELISA kit was used to detect HCMV-specific IgG in serum. Ficoll density gradient centrifugation was used to isolate peripheral blood mononuclear cells from blood. The data were produced on an Illumina HiSeq 2000. TCR beta cDNA libraries were prepared using 5'RACE template switching, which introduced a universal primer site and unique molecular identifiers. cDNA synthesis was primed from the TCR beta constant segment, followed by two successive PCR amplification steps. Under the source paper's analysis protocol: Reads were demultiplexed and grouped by UMI with MIGEC, and clonotypes were assembled and quantified with MiTCR. To exclude erroneous sequences, any TCR cDNA sequence not supported by at least two reads was discarded. The tcR package was used for downstream repertoire analysis, with clonotypes matched between fractions based on CDR3 nucleotide sequence plus V segment. VDJmatch was used to annotate antigen specificity against VDJdb, with one amino acid substitution in CDR3 permitted. Reads reprocessed by TCRdb are summarized as one entry per CDR3 protein sequence, and DNA is absent. The V and J calls were not made by the authors but by TCRdb's processing. The sample's own table lists 300,000 to 450,000 distinct CDR3 sequences. The ten most abundant clones make up around 5.2% of the sample.

This TCR came from a man aged 18 to 69 in good health. The specimen was blood T cells: a sorted CD56 or NKG2C T cell subset, CD4+ or CD8+ T cells, or bulk PBMC T cells (not recorded which). Recombination linked TRBV10-3 to TRBJ1-2. The CDR3 reads as follows: CAISDSRTPYSGYTF.